Listed below are T cell receptor beta chains from one sample, sequenced in a study of T cells after yellow fever vaccination. TCRdb independently ran MiXCR on the 5' RACE reads; one entry per CDR3 protein. The sample has approximately 510,000 distinct CDR3 sequences, less than 25% seen once. The specimen was PBMCs, collected roughly 23 days after the first yellow fever vaccination. The source of these receptors is a man between 18 and 29 years old who received the YFV17D yellow fever vaccine. Each CDR3 is given without its conserved first and last residue.

TRBJ2-1	TRBV5-1	ASSFATSGGAHEQF
TRBJ2-5	TRBV7-8	ASSFYRGGSQETQY
TRBJ1-2	TRBV20-1	SAGVLGGNYDYT
TRBJ1-5	TRBV4-1	ASSQDPQGAEQPQH
TRBJ1-2	TRBV5-1	ASSPVGPDGYT
TRBJ2-5	TRBV7-2	ASSHDRGRETQY
TRBJ2-1	TRBV7-9	ASTRTGDYNEQF
TRBJ2-5	TRBV18	ASSPGLAETQY
TRBJ2-7	TRBV20-1	SAAGTAAYEQY
TRBJ1-1	TRBV9	ASSVASDRAAF
TRBJ2-2	TRBV5-6	ASSSTGTSNTGELF
TRBJ2-1	TRBV28	ASRPYYNEQF
TRBJ1-2	TRBV20-1	SAGKRDYGYT
TRBJ2-7	TRBV13	ASSQGLYEQY
TRBJ1-1	TRBV29-1	SVPGQGRENTEAF
TRBJ2-7	TRBV7-2	ASSLVELTYEQY
TRBJ2-1	TRBV11-3	ASSQRTGETEQF
TRBJ2-5	TRBV6-1	ASRPSWGGETQY
TRBJ1-4	TRBV27	ASRDRPFNEKLF
TRBJ1-2	TRBV6-1	ASSASGGAHYGYT
TRBJ2-2	TRBV19	ASSISAINTGELF
TRBJ2-3	TRBV7-2	ASSPGGDSLY
TRBJ2-3	TRBV20-1	SARDATSGADTQY
TRBJ2-3	TRBV14	ASSQEKRATDTQY
TRBJ2-3	TRBV4-2	ASSQEGTDTQY
TRBJ1-4	TRBV9	ASSRGQLEKLF
TRBJ1-2	TRBV20-1	SVETDTNYGYT
TRBJ2-7	TRBV30	AWSPGQGIIYEQY
TRBJ2-5	TRBV7-3	ASSLISGGRGETQY
TRBJ2-3	TRBV28	ASSPRPLADPDTQY
TRBJ2-1	TRBV4-2	ASSQGPTSGGDNEQF
TRBJ2-2	TRBV2	ASSEAARAHGELF
TRBJ2-7	TRBV5-1	ASSQDRFYEQY
TRBJ2-3	TRBV11-2	ASSLAPARTGDTQY
TRBJ2-7	TRBV7-9	ASIGTQGYEQY
TRBJ2-5	TRBV5-4	ASSLVGQGLETQY
TRBJ2-1	TRBV5-1	ASSHHSGGASLGQF
TRBJ2-1	TRBV27	ASSELRGGMDEQF
TRBJ2-6	TRBV4-1	ASSQDPTLPVLT
TRBJ2-1	TRBV6-4	ASNLRGLLYNEQF
TRBJ2-5	TRBV5-1	ASGEVGLAGQETQY
TRBJ2-3	TRBV5-1	ASSFPPDTQY
TRBJ1-1	TRBV5-1	ASSWETGVGDTEAF